Below are 18 T cell receptor beta chains sequenced from a single sample in a study of T cells in Graves' hyperthyroidism and ophthalmopathy. RNA transcripts gave rise to amplified TCR beta CDR3 regions. The HTBI primer set drove a first-round RT-PCR of the TCR CDR3. TCRdb reprocessed the multiplex PCR reads via MiXCR and lists one record per CDR3 protein. The data hold around 190,000 distinct CDR3 sequences, with approximately 16% observed a single time. The sample was blood. The source of these receptors is a woman in her forties or fifties with Graves' hyperthyroidism.

The chain links TRBV25-1 to TRBJ1-1; the D is unclear. This CDR3 is 14 amino acids long. Trimming left V 3 bases short and J 5 bases short, with 13 bases between. CDR1 is MGHDK, CDR2 SYGVNS, per germline. Here the CDR3 reads CASSDGGLWTEAFF. The CDR3 DNA reads TGTGCCAGCAGTGACGGCGGGCTGTGGACTGAAGCTTTCTTT.

In this sample, this clonotype turned up a few times. The rearrangement joins TRBV28 to TRBJ2-7; a weak D match, TRBD1 (6 bases). The V gene lost 7 bases and the J gene lost 4 bases, with 14 bases spanning the gap. This CDR3 region has 13 residues. Germline-derived CDR1 and CDR2 are MDHEN and SYDVKM. CDR3 in amino acids: CASITGRNYEQYF. CDR3 DNA sequence: TGTGCCAGCATTACAGGGAGAAATTACGAGCAGTACTTC. The entire variable domain, with the rest obtained from reference TRBV28 and TRBJ2-7, is as follows: DVKVTQSSRYLVKRTGEKVFLECVQDMDHENMFWYRQDPGLGLRLIYFSYDVKMKEKGDIPEGYSVSREKKERFSLILESASTNQTSMYLCASITGRNYEQYFGPGTRLTVT.

For this clonotype: The junction shows a germline mismatch at one end, possibly a read error. CDR3 protein: CTSSYDRRASGANVLTF. The CDR3 DNA follows: TGTACCAGCAGTTACGACAGGCGGGCCTCTGGGGCCAACGTCCTGACTTTC. The V call is TRBV6-5, the J call TRBJ2-6, with D possibly TRBD1 on 6 matching bases. This CDR3 comprises 17 residues. Germline CDR1 MNHEY, CDR2 SVGAGI.

This chain connects TRBV12-3 or TRBV12-4 to TRBJ1-5; TRBD1 might be the D (5 bases). Trimming left V 6 bases short and J 4 bases short, with 13 bases between. The CDR3 contains 14 residues. The CDR3 bases are TGTGCCAGCAGCGGGGACGTATCAAATCAGCCCCAGCATTTT. Translation: CASSGDVSNQPQHF.

The table lists this clonotype with many counts. The chain joins TRBV18 to TRBJ2-7, with D tentatively TRBD2 (5 bases). Trimming left V 3 bases short and J 4 bases short, with 13 bases between. The V gene's germline CDR1 is KGHSH and CDR2 LQKENI. The CDR3 contains 14 residues. The CDR3 coding sequence is TGTGCCAGCTCACCTTCCCGGGGAACTTACGAGCAGTACTTC. Protein sequence: CASSPSRGTYEQYF.

Ten or more counts support this clonotype. The genes are TRBV30 and TRBJ2-1; D unresolved. The CDR3 covers 14 residues. Germline V CDR1 and CDR2: GTSNPN, SVGIG (reference sequence). Trimming took off 2 bases at V and 6 bases at J, with 14 bases between the two ends. CDR3 bases: TGTGCCTGGAGTACCAGCGCTACGTCCAATGAGCAGTTCTTC. It is translated as CAWSTSATSNEQFF.

The chain employs TRBV9 and TRBJ2-2; the D gene is possibly TRBD2 (7 bases). Trimming took 4 bases from V and 6 from J, leaving 25 bases between them. CDR1 and CDR2 (germline): SGDLS, YYNGEE. This CDR3 has 18 residues. The chain's CDR3 is CASSQTRGGGSRPGELFF. The CDR3 DNA reads as TGTGCCAGCAGCCAGACTCGAGGGGGGGGCTCGCGCCCCGGGGAGCTGTTTTTT. The variable domain in full, completed from reference TRBV9 and TRBJ2-2, reads DSGVTQTPKHLITATGQRVTLRCSPRSGDLSVYWYQQSLDQGLQFLIQYYNGEERAKGNILERFSAQQFPDLHSELNLSSLELGDSALYFCASSQTRGGGSRPGELFFGEGSRLTVL.

The chain employs TRBV7-3 and TRBJ2-1; TRBD2 agrees at 15 bases. CDR3 length: 18 amino acids. V shed 5 bases and J 10 bases; nucleotides not matched to a gene: 15. Germline CDR1 reads SGHTA; CDR2 reads FQGTGA. The CDR3 DNA reads TGTGCCAGCAGCCCCGGGACTAGCGGGGGGTTTAGTGTCGGGGAGCAGTTCTTC. Amino acid sequence: CASSPGTSGGFSVGEQFF.

This clonotype was counted only a few times. This rearrangement joins TRBV2 to TRBJ2-5; TRBD1 agrees at 9 bases. Germline CDR1 is SNHLY and CDR2 is FYNNEI. J was trimmed by 3 bases and V by 1 base; bases with no gene match: 3. CDR3 length: 15 residues. The CDR3 bases are TGTGCCAGCAGTGAAGGGGGACAGGGAGAAGAGACCCAGTACTTC. Translating it yields CASSEGGQGEETQYF.

This clonotype was observed a handful of times. The chain employs TRBV20-1 and TRBJ2-7; D is undetermined. V gave up 4 bases and J gave up 0 bases, with 13 bases separating them. The CDR3 is 14 residues long. Germline V gives CDR1 DFQATT, CDR2 SNEGSKA (reference sequence). CDR3 bases: TGCAGTGCTAAGACCAGCTGGGGCTCCTACGAGCAGTACTTC. This sequence encodes CSAKTSWGSYEQYF.

The rearrangement links TRBV4-1 to TRBJ2-1; unclear D gene. The CDR3 consists of 17 residues. CDR1 is MGHRA, CDR2 YSYEKL, per germline. The V end was cut by 0 bases, the J end by 0 bases, with 12 bases between. The CDR3 loop reads CASSQEPGIGSYNEQFF. In DNA, the CDR3 is TGCGCCAGCAGCCAAGAGCCAGGAATAGGCTCCTACAATGAGCAGTTCTTC.

This clonotype was found many times. The rearrangement uses TRBV11-2 and TRBJ2-3; no clear D gene. Germline CDR1 and CDR2: SGHAT and FQNNGV. The germline V and J ends were trimmed by 4 bases and 2 bases, with 13 bases remaining between them. This CDR3 comprises 15 residues. The CDR3 nucleotides read TGTGCCAGCAGCTCCTCCACCCTGTACACAGATACGCAGTATTTT. Translated, it gives CASSSSTLYTDTQYF.

J is TRBJ1-4 and V is TRBV30; perhaps TRBD1 as D (5 bases). There are 15 residues in the CDR3. Germline V CDR1 and CDR2: GTSNPN, SVGIG (reference sequence). The germline V and J ends were trimmed by 3 bases and 4 bases, with 15 bases remaining between them. CDR3 region: CAWSPIRGLNEKLFF. CDR3 sequence (DNA): TGTGCCTGGAGCCCAATCCGGGGACTTAATGAAAAACTGTTTTTT.

In this sample, this clonotype turned up many times. The V and J genes are TRBV5-1 and TRBJ1-1; no definite D call. From germline, CDR1 is SGHRS and CDR2 YFSETQ. V lost 4 bases and J lost 3, with 16 bases in between. This CDR3 is built from 15 residues. CDR3 coding DNA: TGCGCCAGCAGCCCTGGACTATCTAGTCACACTGAAGCTTTCTTT. It yields the protein CASSPGLSSHTEAFF.

This clonotype was counted ten times or more. The gene calls are TRBV12-3 or TRBV12-4 and TRBJ1-1; D call uncertain. V gave up 7 bases and J gave up 0 bases, with 18 bases separating them. The CDR3 contains 16 residues. This CDR3 is CASNPYSGSMNTEAFF. The CDR3 bases are TGTGCCAGCAACCCATATTCAGGATCCATGAACACTGAAGCTTTCTTT.

This clonotype was recorded a few times. Given a much more abundant clone one base away, this may be a read error. The chain couples TRBV3-1 to TRBJ2-7; D is perhaps TRBD2 (6 bases). This CDR3 comprises 13 residues. Germline CDR1 is LGHDT and CDR2 is YNNKEL (reference sequence). Between the trimmed V and J ends, which lost 3 bases and 7 bases, there was a span of 13 bases. The CDR3 nucleotides are TGTGCCAGCAGCCAGGTTAGCGGAAATGAGCAGTACTTC. Translating gives CASSQVSGNEQYF.

This clonotype showed up many times. This sequence joins TRBV7-3 and TRBJ2-7; D not resolved. The CDR3 is made up of 18 amino acids. Germline CDR1 is SGHTA and CDR2 is FQGTGA. V gave up 1 base and J gave up 0 bases, with 19 bases separating them. CDR3 in DNA: TGTGCCAGCAGCTTAAATCCTTCGCTCGAACAACCCTCCTACGAGCAGTACTTC. Protein sequence: CASSLNPSLEQPSYEQYF.

Ten or more counts support this clonotype. V usage is TRBV20-1 and J usage is TRBJ2-5; D remains unclear. The length of the CDR3 is 14 residues. Trimming removed 1 base at V and 5 bases at J, with 14 bases between. Per the germline V gene, CDR1 is DFQATT and CDR2 is SNEGSKA (reference sequence). The CDR3 loop is CSARVVGRFETQYF. DNA of the CDR3: TGCAGTGCTAGAGTAGTCGGCAGGTTTGAGACCCAGTACTTC.